This TCR beta chain was found in a study of blood T cell repertoires in COVID-19. The assay was immunoSEQ multiplex PCR, and TCRdb's table has in-frame clones only and misses some. The data contain some 210,000 clones, 70% to 90% of them singletons. Germline lookup yields CDR1 SGHDT and CDR2 YYEEEE. The CDR3 runs 15 residues. Between the trimmed V and J ends, which lost 3 bases and 1 base, there was a span of 11 bases. This sequence originates from a man aged 30 to 45 with acute COVID-19. Sample: PBMCs or T cells enriched from blood (not recorded which). This chain connects TRBV5-6 to TRBJ1-5, with D tentatively TRBD1 (6 bases). The CDR3 spells CASSSTGWSNQPQHF. The DNA of the CDR3 is TGTGCCAGCAGCTCCACAGGGTGGAGCAATCAGCCCCAGCATTTT.